This passage covers 4 T cell receptor beta chains from one sample sequenced in a study of technical replicates of blood from a handful of donors. This table comes from immunoSEQ multiplex PCR, and its TCRdb copy is limited to in-frame clones, with some not included. The sample records approximately 75,000 clones, approximately 96% being singletons. Input material: T cells isolated from PBMCs. These receptor sequences come from a human donor in good health.

The rearrangement joins TRBV9 to TRBJ2-5; possibly TRBD2 for D (6 bases). The germline CDR1 and CDR2 sequences are SGDLS and YYNGEE. This CDR3 is 18 amino acids long. The V end was cut by 3 bases, the J end by 7 bases, with 28 bases between. The CDR3 DNA reads as TGTGCCAGCAGCGATAAAGGGGCGACTAGTAACTACCTCGGGACCCAGTACTTC. Translating gives CASSDKGATSNYLGTQYF.

This chain joins TRBV6-4 and TRBJ2-7, with D possibly TRBD2 on 5 matching bases. V lost 4 bases to trimming and J lost 0 bases, with 10 bases between them. CDR1 is MRHNA and CDR2 is SNTAGT in the germline V gene. This CDR3 comprises 14 residues. Here the CDR3 DNA reads TGTGCCAGCAGTGCACAAGCGGACTCCTACGAGCAGTACTTC. Translated: CASSAQADSYEQYF.

The V gene is TRBV6-5, the J gene TRBJ1-1; D is undetermined. The CDR3 is 13 amino acids. Trimming cost V 7 bases and J 4 bases, with 13 bases left between them. Germline V CDR1 and CDR2: MNHEY, SVGAGI. For the CDR3, the DNA is TGTGCCAGCACCCACGGTGGGCGCACTGAAGCTTTCTTT. Amino acid sequence: CASTHGGRTEAFF.

The J gene is TRBJ2-5, the V gene TRBV11-2, with 9 bases lining up with TRBD2. With V trimmed by 1 base and J by 5 bases, 5 bases remained unmatched. The CDR3 length is 15 residues. Looked up from germline, CDR1 is SGHAT and CDR2 is FQNNGV. The DNA of the CDR3 is TGTGCCAGCAGCTTAGGGGCTAGCGGGGTCGAGACCCAGTACTTC. This gives the protein CASSLGASGVETQYF. The full variable domain, rest sourced from reference TRBV11-2 and TRBJ2-5, is EAGVAQSPRYKIIEKRQSVAFWCNPISGHATLYWYQQILGQGPKLLIQFQNNGVVDDSQLPKDRFSAERLKGVDSTLKIQPAKLEDSAVYLCASSLGASGVETQYFGPGTRLLVL.